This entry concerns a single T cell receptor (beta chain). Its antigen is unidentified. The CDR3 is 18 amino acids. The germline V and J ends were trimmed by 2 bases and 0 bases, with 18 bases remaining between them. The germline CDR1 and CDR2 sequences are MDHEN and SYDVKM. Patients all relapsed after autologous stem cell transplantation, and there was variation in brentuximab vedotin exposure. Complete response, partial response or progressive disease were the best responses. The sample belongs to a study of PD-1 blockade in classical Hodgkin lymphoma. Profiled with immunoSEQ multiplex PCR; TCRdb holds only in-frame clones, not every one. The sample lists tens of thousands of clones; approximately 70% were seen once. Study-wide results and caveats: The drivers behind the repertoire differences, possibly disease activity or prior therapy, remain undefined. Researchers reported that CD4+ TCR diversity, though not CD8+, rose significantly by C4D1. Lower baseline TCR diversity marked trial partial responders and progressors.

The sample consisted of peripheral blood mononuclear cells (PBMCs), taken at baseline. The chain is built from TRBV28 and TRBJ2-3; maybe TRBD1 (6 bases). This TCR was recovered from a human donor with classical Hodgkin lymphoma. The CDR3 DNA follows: TGTGCCAGCAGTTTAAACGAGCCTACAGGGACCAGCACAGATACGCAGTATTTT. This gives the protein CASSLNEPTGTSTDTQYF.